Presented here are 21 T cell receptor beta chains from one specimen sequenced in a study of cytomegalovirus exposure and HLA in healthy donors. The PCR contained 60 Vbeta and 13 Jbeta primers. The table came from immunoSEQ multiplex PCR; TCRdb's copy has only in-frame clones and leaves some out. The repertoire shows about 200,000 clones; the top ten hold approximately 0.74%. The source material was PBMCs. Receptors were obtained from a boy aged 10-17 years in good health and CMV-seronegative.

The chain is built from TRBV7-7 and TRBJ2-1, with D uncertain. This CDR3 comprises 14 residues. Trimming cost V 5 bases and J 9 bases, with 17 bases left between them. Germline V lookup: CDR1 SSHAT, CDR2 FNYEAQ (reference sequence). CDR3 nucleotide sequence: TGTGCCAGCAGCGTTAACAGAGTGGTCCGTGAGCAGTTCTTC. Translated, it gives CASSVNRVVREQFF.

V gene TRBV9 combines with J gene TRBJ1-4; the D is unclear. CDR1 SGDLS and CDR2 YYNGEE come from the germline V gene. Trimming stripped 0 bases from V and 4 bases from J, with 7 bases between. The CDR3 runs to 14 residues. The CDR3 DNA follows: TGTGCCAGCAGCGTAGGCAACATTAATGAAAAACTGTTTTTT. As protein: CASSVGNINEKLFF.

The V and J genes are TRBV5-6 and TRBJ2-6; TRBD2 matches at 7 bases. CDR3 length: 16 amino acids. The J segment lost 3 bases and the V segment lost 1 base, leaving 4 bases of the junction unmatched. CDR1 and CDR2 from the germline V gene are SGHDT and YYEEEE. The CDR3 reads CASSLYQRGGANVLTF. Written as DNA, the CDR3 is TGTGCCAGCAGCTTGTACCAGCGGGGTGGGGCCAACGTCCTGACTTTC.

The chain employs TRBV7-9 and TRBJ1-1, with D tentatively TRBD1 (5 bases). V was shortened by 5 bases and J by 2 bases, with 12 bases between the two germline ends. This CDR3 is 14 amino acids long. Germline CDR1 is SEHNR and CDR2 is FQNEAQ (reference sequence). The CDR3, as DNA: TGTGCCAGCAGCCCCACCAGGGCCAACACTGAAGCTTTCTTT. It is translated as CASSPTRANTEAFF.

About this clone: The identical CDR3 is also encoded by other nucleotide sequences in the sample. CDR3 loop: CASSSDSLNTEAFF. CDR3 DNA sequence: TGTGCCAGCAGCTCCGACAGTCTGAACACTGAAGCTTTCTTT. The chain has TRBV7-9 and TRBJ1-1; D perhaps matches TRBD1 (5 bases). Germline values: CDR1 SEHNR, CDR2 FQNEAQ (reference sequence). V lost 4 bases and J lost 0, with 9 bases in between. This CDR3 is 14 amino acids long.

This rearrangement joins TRBV29-1 to TRBJ1-1; maybe TRBD1 (5 bases). Per the germline V gene, CDR1 is SQVTM and CDR2 is ANQGSEA. This CDR3 comprises 13 residues. The chain's CDR3 is CSILTVLNTEAFF. The CDR3 coding sequence is TGCAGTATACTGACAGTTCTGAACACTGAAGCTTTCTTT.

The chain links TRBV6-5 to TRBJ2-7; 8 bases align to TRBD2. V was pared by 5 bases and J by 12 bases, with 6 bases of the junction left unmatched. The V gene's germline CDR1 is MNHEY and CDR2 SVGAGI. This CDR3 region has 11 residues. The CDR3 region has the DNA TGTGCCAGCAGTAACCGGGAGGGGCGGTACTTC. It encodes CASSNREGRYF.

This chain links TRBV5-1 with TRBJ2-5; TRBD2 matches at 9 bases. The CDR3 sequence is 18 residues long. Germline assignment: CDR1 SGHRS and CDR2 YFSETQ. The V gene end was trimmed by 5 bases and the J gene end by 4 bases; junction bases not matched to a gene: 18. The CDR3 sequence: CASSLKQRLGLAGETQYF. CDR3 nucleotides: TGCGCCAGCAGTCTGAAACAGAGGTTGGGACTAGCAGGAGAGACCCAGTACTTC.

This chain joins TRBV11-2 and TRBJ2-2, with 11 positions matching TRBD2. The CDR3 contains 18 residues. Trimming removed 1 base from V and 0 bases from J; junction bases left unmatched: 4. From germline, CDR1 is SGHAT and CDR2 FQNNGV. The CDR3 here is CASSLVLLAGANTGELFF. The CDR3 nucleotides read TGTGCCAGCAGCTTAGTGTTACTAGCGGGGGCGAACACCGGGGAGCTGTTTTTT.

The chain links TRBV30 to TRBJ2-3; D may be TRBD2 (7 bases). Germline loops: CDR1 GTSNPN, CDR2 SVGIG (reference sequence). The germline V and J ends were trimmed by 0 bases and 4 bases, with 8 bases remaining between them. This CDR3 is 13 amino acids long. The CDR3 here is CAWSVGGPDTQYF. The CDR3 DNA sequence: TGTGCCTGGAGTGTCGGGGGGCCAGATACGCAGTATTTT.

J is TRBJ1-4 and V is TRBV5-1; 12 positions agree with TRBD1. This CDR3 spans 15 amino acids. V gave up 4 bases and J gave up 5 bases; unmatched junction bases: 3. From germline, CDR1 is SGHRS and CDR2 YFSETQ. CDR3 bases: TGCGCCAGCAGCCTGGGACAGGGGGCGAATGAAAAACTGTTTTTT. Translating it yields CASSLGQGANEKLFF.

The chain couples TRBV27 to TRBJ2-7; a weak D match, TRBD1 (5 bases). There are 15 residues in the CDR3. The V gene lost 0 bases and the J gene lost 3 bases, with 12 bases spanning the gap. Germline CDR1 is MNHEY and CDR2 is SMNVEV (reference sequence). Here the CDR3 DNA reads TGTGCCAGCAGTTTATCACCCGGACACGGCTACGAGCAGTACTTC. The encoded protein is CASSLSPGHGYEQYF.

J is TRBJ2-2 and V is TRBV7-2, with TRBD2 matching over 8 bases. Losses at the gene ends were 4 bases for V and 6 bases for J; bases not matched to a gene: 10. Germline V gene sequence: CDR1 SGHTA, CDR2 FQGNSA. This CDR3 comprises 16 residues. The CDR3 DNA follows: TGTGCCAGCAGCTCTCTAGCGGGCGCGATCTCCGGGGAGCTGTTTTTT. Translating gives CASSSLAGAISGELFF.

The rearrangement uses TRBV5-4 and TRBJ2-7; 7 bases are shared with TRBD1. Trimming at V came to 3 bases and at J to 5 bases, leaving 2 bases not matched to a gene. Germline V gene data show CDR1 as SGHNT and CDR2 as YYREEE (reference sequence). The CDR3 consists of 12 residues. This CDR3 reads CASSSGQNEQYF. In DNA form, the CDR3 reads TGTGCCAGCAGCTCGGGACAGAACGAGCAGTACTTC.

V usage is TRBV5-6 and J usage is TRBJ2-3; 11 bases fit TRBD1. V shed 4 bases, J shed 3 bases, and the junction held 4 bases outside the gene matches. Germline assignment: CDR1 SGHDT and CDR2 YYEEEE. CDR3 length equals 15 residues. CDR3 amino acids: CASSTGQGATDTQYF. The CDR3 nucleotides read TGTGCCAGCAGCACTGGACAGGGGGCAACAGATACGCAGTATTTT.

This sequence joins TRBV18 and TRBJ1-3; a weak D match, TRBD1 (6 bases). The length of the CDR3 is 16 residues. Germline values: CDR1 KGHSH, CDR2 LQKENI. Trimming shortened V by 2 bases and J by 4 bases, and 15 bases separated the two germline ends. The CDR3 coding sequence is TGTGCCAGCTCACCAGTCCGAACAGGGTCAGGAAACACCATATATTTT. This sequence encodes CASSPVRTGSGNTIYF.

The chain is built from TRBV5-1 and TRBJ2-1; maybe TRBD2 (6 bases). Germline loops: CDR1 SGHRS, CDR2 YFSETQ. This CDR3 has 20 residues. Trimming took off 4 bases at V and 6 bases at J, with 32 bases between the two ends. CDR3 loop: CASSGGIQGARMVAFNEQFF. In nucleotides, the CDR3 is TGCGCCAGCAGCGGGGGGATCCAGGGCGCCCGGATGGTAGCCTTCAATGAGCAGTTCTTC.

The rearrangement joins TRBV11-2 to TRBJ2-5; D remains ambiguous. CDR3 length: 13 amino acids. The ends were cut back, 4 bases at V and 0 bases at J, with 6 bases in the middle. CDR1 and CDR2 from the germline V gene are SGHAT and FQNNGV. The CDR3 DNA is TGTGCCAGCAGCTCTTCGTACCAAGAGACCCAGTACTTC. This codes for CASSSSYQETQYF. Complete variable domain (other parts from reference TRBV11-2 and TRBJ2-5): EAGVAQSPRYKIIEKRQSVAFWCNPISGHATLYWYQQILGQGPKLLIQFQNNGVVDDSQLPKDRFSAERLKGVDSTLKIQPAKLEDSAVYLCASSSSYQETQYFGPGTRLLVL.

The chain has TRBV19 and TRBJ2-7; possibly TRBD1 for D (5 bases). The CDR3 runs to 18 residues. V was trimmed by 4 bases and J by 2 bases, leaving 24 bases between them. CDR1 is LNHDA, CDR2 SQIVND, per germline (reference sequence). The CDR3 nucleotides are TGTGCCAGTAGTACCGGCACAGGTCGATCGACCCTCACCTACGAGCAGTACTTC. This encodes CASSTGTGRSTLTYEQYF.

V usage is TRBV6-4 and J usage is TRBJ2-2, with D maybe TRBD1 (5 bases). The germline V gene encodes CDR1 MRHNA and CDR2 SNTAGT. V was clipped by 3 bases and J by 5 bases, with 10 bases between them. The CDR3 spans 14 residues. The chain's CDR3 is CASSEGAETGELFF. CDR3 coding DNA: TGTGCCAGCAGTGAAGGGGCCGAAACCGGGGAGCTGTTTTTT.

The chain recombines TRBV5-1 with TRBJ2-3; 15 bases line up with TRBD2. In germline, CDR1 is SGHRS, CDR2 YFSETQ. V was clipped by 2 bases and J by 4 bases; unmatched bases: 8. The CDR3 runs to 18 residues. The CDR3 reads CASSLYPGLAGGSDTQYF. The CDR3 nucleotides are TGCGCCAGCAGCTTATACCCGGGACTAGCGGGGGGATCAGATACGCAGTATTTT.